This TCR beta chain was sequenced for a study of cytomegalovirus exposure and HLA in healthy donors (dated by TCRdb to about 2017). Study-level background: An earlier analysis of some 500 of the donors reported roughly 270 Gb of sequence data and 120 million or so unique TCR beta sequences from roughly 200 million T cells. An early release that covered fewer than 750 HLA-typed donors contained approximately 300 gigabases of sequencing data and around 85 million unique TCR sequences. The genetic ancestry cluster associated with self-reported Caucasian donors included 65% to 90% of the approximately 400 genotyped donors. The study aimed to test whether cataloging public T cell receptors could reveal signatures of past pathogen exposure. The T cell repertoires of 550 to 850 subjects were profiled by immunosequencing and related to cytomegalovirus serostatus. A separate validation cohort of about 110 different subjects was used in addition to the roughly 640-subject first cohort. To predict cytomegalovirus infection status, the study brought together high-throughput TCR immunosequencing, statistical association of individual TCRs with disease status, and machine learning. To study patterns of TCR occurrence, a later analysis re-analyzed previously published TCR beta repertoires from several hundred donors and added high-resolution HLA genotyping. Rather than drawing on any new phenotypic data, the later analysis identified candidate immune exposures from TCR beta sequences and the way those sequences occurred across donors. To decide whether each TCR beta V gene segment behaved as functional or pseudogenic, an earlier analysis of some 580 of the donors relied on high-throughput TCR beta sequencing. Donor age, sex, ethnicity and CMV serostatus were collected together with the repertoire data. In a later genetic analysis, genome-wide SNP genotypes for about three fifths of the roughly 670 donors were used, and that subset was treated as a discovery cohort. All discovery cohort repertoires had been generated on a single sequencing platform. Class I and class II HLA loci were covered by the typing at four-digit resolution. The number of typed donors differed by locus: about 620-640 for A, B, C, DRB1 and DQB1; 500 to 550 for DQA1; some 610 for DPA1; and some 450 for DPB1. About five DR-DQ haplotypes were treated as single units for association and clustering because of strong linkage in the cohort. On average, roughly 250,000 unique TCR beta nucleotide sequences were sequenced per donor among more than 350 genotyped donors of the cohort, with roughly 18% of those sequences being non-productive.

The paper's findings and limits, for the study overall: Most CMV-associated TCR beta chains appeared to be HLA-restricted in a later analysis, and the HLA associations seemed to be driven largely by CMV exposure. Because the 87-base-pair reads could not distinguish some IMGT-functional V segments, including TRBV6-2 and TRBV6-3, those segments were excluded. In both the original and validation cohorts, the classifier was reported to diagnose cytomegalovirus status with high specificity and sensitivity. A later genetic analysis associated a missense DCLRE1C variant with V-gene and J-gene trimming of TCR beta chains, and an independent cohort replicated the association. A later analysis found that TCR association rates varied across HLA loci, with DRB1 alleles showing the most associated TCRs and HLA-C alleles the fewest. In a later analysis, 16,951 TCR beta sequences were associated with specific HLA alleles at a false discovery rate of 0.05. According to a later genetic analysis, donors in an Asian-associated ancestry cluster had fewer N-insertions in productive TCRs than the roughly 700-donor mean. In a later analysis, HLA-associated TCR beta chains showed more clonal expansion and lower generation probabilities than non-associated chains that were equally common. A total of 150 or so TCR beta chains were listed by the study as associated with cytomegalovirus. In an earlier analysis of around 600 of the donors, most TCR beta V segments appeared in productive rearrangements about 90% or about 30% of the time, broadly matching IMGT annotations. HLA typing was unavailable for some donors at each locus, so association tests used only the typed subset. The cohort was sequenced for TCR beta chains only, and without alpha or paired-chain data the features that could be detected were limited. The only immune exposure information available for the cohort was CMV serostatus. Roughly 15 rarely observed V segments, including chromosome 9 orphons, were excluded from the earlier analysis of some 590 of the donors because counts were too low. A cluster of highly shared sequence variants was judged likely to represent a technical artifact of the sequencing pipeline. Linkage disequilibrium might explain the correlated functional status among segregating V segments, but an unknown experimental factor could not be excluded. A few of the identified cytomegalovirus-associated TCR beta chains were confirmed in vitro to be specific for cytomegalovirus antigens. Assigning TCR associations to individual alleles was difficult when HLA alleles, especially DR and DQ, strongly co-occurred. A further reported finding was that TCR beta sequences accurately predicted the HLA-A and HLA-B alleles for most subjects in the first cohort. Most TCR sequences were seen in very few donors, while some public TCRs were found in many individuals. According to a later analysis, parvovirus B19, influenza, CMV and Epstein-Barr virus appeared linked to several top co-occurrence clusters. The authors suggested that the approach could potentially be extended to other disease states and immunological phenotypes. Roughly uniform sequencing depth across donors was assumed in presence/absence analyses, although this assumption may not hold.

The library was built by means of the immunoSEQ multiplex PCR assay. A mixture of 60 forward primers for TCR Vbeta segments and 13 reverse primers for TCR Jbeta segments was used in the multiplex PCR. The CDR3 region of rearranged TCR beta genes was amplified from genomic DNA by a multiplex PCR assay. Amplified TCR beta libraries were sequenced as 87-base-pair reads on the Illumina HiSeq System. On the authors' methods: Across the 500 to 700 repertoires, a later analysis counted 75 million to 90 million unique TCR beta chains, 8.5 million to 12 million of which were shared by at least two donors. Raw reads were error-corrected and collapsed into unique sequences by a nearest-neighbor algorithm in which closely related sequences were merged to remove PCR and sequencing errors. CDR3 sequences were aligned to IMGT reference sequences to assign V, D and J gene segments. For a sequence to be retained, a match of at least six nucleotides to both a V gene segment and a J gene segment was required. A rearrangement was called productive if the CDR3 had no stop codons and remained in frame with V and J, and every other rearrangement was called non-productive. Following IMGT convention, CDR3 was defined as the stretch from the second conserved V-encoded cysteine up to the conserved J-encoded phenylalanine. Sequences without an unambiguous match to a single V gene segment were excluded from the earlier analysis of a few hundred of the donors. An earlier analysis of 500 to 700 of the donors classified V segments as functional when productive rearrangements were above 56.7% and as segregating when the standard deviation between donors was above 5%. To diagnose cytomegalovirus status from the catalog of TCR beta chain sequences, a statistical classification framework was built. V and J gene assignment, in a later analysis, came from comparing TCR nucleotide sequences with IMGT/GENE-DB human TR gene sequences. A later analysis assigned CDR3 sequences and most-parsimonious VDJ recombination scenarios with the TCRdist pipeline. A later analysis defined each TCR beta chain by its CDR3 amino acid sequence plus V-gene family, and excluded reads lacking a unique V-gene family. In a later analysis, a few hundred highly shared, low-generation-probability nucleotide sequences were removed to address suspected cross-contamination and a sequencing artifact. A later analysis calculated a clonal expansion index for each public chain from normalized within-repertoire ranks of inferred template counts. In a later analysis, generation probabilities were computed with a VDJ recombination model fitted to out-of-frame rearrangements, and the resulting probabilities were checked against IGoR. In a later analysis, hypergeometric tests were used to score TCR-TCR, TCR-HLA and TCR-CMV co-occurrence, with a repertoire-size bias correction applied to TCR pairs. False discovery rates were estimated in a later analysis by permuting HLA or CMV assignments 20 times. A later analysis grouped co-occurring TCRs with DBSCAN, adding TCRdist sequence similarity when clustering within HLA-allele-positive subsets. Repertoires with fewer than 30,000 or more than 120,000 public chains, plus five repertoires with anomalous nucleotide sharing, were excluded from co-occurrence clustering. The table comes from immuneACCESS by way of TCRdb, which keeps in-frame sequences with V and J called. Part of the clones is missing from these tables; in studies checked, under half for an unresolved V gene and the rest for unknown reasons. The DNA was the basis for D and trimming; V, J and clone size are from that table. This sample lists some 100,000 clones; around 72% were detected once. 11% to 15% of the sample belongs to the ten largest clones.

CDR1 is given as PRHDT and CDR2 as FYEKMQ, both from the germline V gene (reference sequence). V ends up 4 bases short and J 0 bases short, with an unmatched junction base count of 6. Taken from cysteine to phenylalanine, the CDR3 has 16 residues. Kept here is only the CDR3 DNA, which spans 48 bases and is read in frame from base 1. In total, approximately 690 healthy bone marrow donors made up the cohort. All cohort members were sampled while nominally healthy, although unrecorded immune exposures were likely present. The donor was CMV seropositive and was included in the group of 250 to 300 seropositive cohort members. A peripheral blood sample was provided by each donor, and peripheral blood mononuclear cells were used for TCR beta sequencing. Genomic DNA extraction from the blood cell samples was performed with the Qiagen DNeasy Blood Extraction Kit. As for this clone: No antigen is known for it. Within one base of it there is no much larger clone, and no base qualities were kept.

The sample consisted of PBMCs. This receptor was identified in a male donor in good health and CMV-seropositive. The sequence is built from TRBV13 and TRBJ1-3; TRBD1 fits 7 bases in the junction. The CDR3 corresponds to CASSWDSAYSGNTIYF. In nucleotide form, the sequence is TGTGCCAGCAGCTGGGACAGCGCCTACTCTGGAAACACCATATATTTT.